This TCR beta chain was obtained from a study of technical replicates of blood from several donors (dated by TCRdb to 2016 to 2017). Receptor libraries were prepared by the immunoSEQ multiplex PCR assay. TCRdb provides this immuneACCESS table in a form limited to in-frame rearrangements. Some clones are lacking; in checked studies, under half of them reflect an unresolved V gene, and why the rest are absent is not known. This sample lists 13,000 to 15,000 clones; more than 70% were detected once. The leading ten clones occupy 10% to 13% of the sample. This clone showed up just a few times. Its recognized antigen is unknown. Nothing much larger sits one base from this clone, and base qualities are not available. CDR1 KGHSH and CDR2 LQKENI are derived from the germline V gene. The junction shows trimming of 11 bases on V and 5 bases on J, and the gene matches do not reach 9 bases of it. The CDR3, cysteine through phenylalanine, is 12 amino acids long. The kept DNA is CDR3 alone, 36 bases in frame from the first base.

The sequence was collected from a human donor in good health. Recombination linked TRBV18 to TRBJ2-7, with 7 central nucleotides matching TRBD2. The sequencing input was PBMCs. The DNA reads TGTGCCTCGGGGGGATTTGGGAACGAGCAGTACTTC. Its translation is CASGGFGNEQYF.